Sequencing of this TCR beta chain was carried out in a study of cytomegalovirus exposure and HLA in healthy donors. The PCR used 60 Vbeta and 13 Jbeta primers. Clones were read by immunoSEQ multiplex PCR, and TCRdb kept only the in-frame ones, dropping some. The sample contains about 160,000 clones, over 70% of which appear only once. Worth noting for this clone: Its target is unknown.

General study results and limits: When analyzed later, a missense DCLRE1C variant was found to be linked to TCR beta V- and J-gene trimming. TCR beta sequences reportedly predicted most subjects' HLA-A and HLA-B alleles accurately. Rare sequences made up most TCRs, while some public TCRs were found in many donors. Researchers catalogued some 160 TCR beta chains as cytomegalovirus-associated.

With 5 bases removed from V and 2 bases from J, the gap between germline ends came to 12 bases. The germline V gene has CDR1 MNHEY and CDR2 SVGAGI. The CDR3 is made up of 14 amino acids. J is TRBJ1-1 and V is TRBV6-5; D may be TRBD1 (5 bases). This TCR derives from a woman between 18 and 29 years old in good health and CMV-seronegative. The sequencing sample was made of PBMCs. CDR3 sequence reads: CASSVRGDNTEAFF. For the CDR3, the DNA is TGTGCCAGCAGTGTGCGGGGGGATAACACTGAAGCTTTCTTT.